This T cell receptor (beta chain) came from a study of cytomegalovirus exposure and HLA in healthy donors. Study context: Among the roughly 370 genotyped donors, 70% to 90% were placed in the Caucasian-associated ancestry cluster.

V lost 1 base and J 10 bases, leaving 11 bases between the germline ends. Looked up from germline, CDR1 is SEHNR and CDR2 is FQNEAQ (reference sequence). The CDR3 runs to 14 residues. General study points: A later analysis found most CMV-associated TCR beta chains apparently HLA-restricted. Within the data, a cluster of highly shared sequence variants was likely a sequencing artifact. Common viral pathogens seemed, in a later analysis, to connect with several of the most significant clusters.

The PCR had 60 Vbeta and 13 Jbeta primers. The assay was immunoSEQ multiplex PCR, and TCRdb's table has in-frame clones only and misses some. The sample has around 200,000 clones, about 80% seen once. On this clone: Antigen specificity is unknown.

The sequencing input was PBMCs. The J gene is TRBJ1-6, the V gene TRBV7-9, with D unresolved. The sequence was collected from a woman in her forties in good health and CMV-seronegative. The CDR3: CASSLESGNSPLHF. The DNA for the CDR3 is TGTGCCAGCAGCTTAGAGTCGGGGAACTCACCCCTCCACTTT.